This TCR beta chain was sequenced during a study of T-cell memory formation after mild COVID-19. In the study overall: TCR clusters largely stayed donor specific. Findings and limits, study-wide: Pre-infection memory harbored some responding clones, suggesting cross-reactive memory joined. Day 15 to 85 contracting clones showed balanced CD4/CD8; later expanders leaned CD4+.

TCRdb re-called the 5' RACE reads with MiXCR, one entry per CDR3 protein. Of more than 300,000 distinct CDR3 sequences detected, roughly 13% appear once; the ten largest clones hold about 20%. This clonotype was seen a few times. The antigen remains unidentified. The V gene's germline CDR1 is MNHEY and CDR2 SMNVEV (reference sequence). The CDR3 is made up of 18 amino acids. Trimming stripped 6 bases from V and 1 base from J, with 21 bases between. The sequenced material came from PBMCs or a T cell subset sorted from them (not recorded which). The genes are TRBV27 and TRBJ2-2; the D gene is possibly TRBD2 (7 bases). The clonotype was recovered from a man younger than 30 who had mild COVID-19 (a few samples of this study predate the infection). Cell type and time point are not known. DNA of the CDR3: TGTGCCAGCAGCTCAAGACCCATGGGGGGGCTGAACACCGGGGAGCTGTTTTTT. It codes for CASSSRPMGGLNTGELFF.